This section outlines one TCR beta chain sequence together with its context. Followed longitudinally, the Seattle patients had been enrolled during active infection. This CDR3 is built from 12 residues. Trimming left V 4 bases short and J 5 bases short, with 5 bases between. In the original analysis: Estimates of nucleated cell counts were drawn from the amplification of reference gene primers. Repertoires were generated with immunoSEQ multiplex PCR, while TCRdb's copy carries only in-frame clones and drops some. V, J and clone size are taken as reported in that table, and D and trimming were inferred from the DNA itself. Of 300,000 to 400,000 clones listed, roughly 87% are singletons. This sample stems from a study of blood T cell repertoires in COVID-19. On the study more broadly: Samples of COVID-19 (acute and convalescent) were obtained from the United States, Italy and Spain.

The specimen sequenced was peripheral blood. This chain links TRBV12-3 or TRBV12-4 with TRBJ2-2; tentative D call: TRBD2 (5 bases). This TCR came from a man aged 25 to 45 with COVID-19, enrolled during active disease. The CDR3 region is CASSSGTGELFF. The CDR3 nucleotides read TGTGCCAGCAGTTCGGGAACCGGGGAGCTGTTTTTT.